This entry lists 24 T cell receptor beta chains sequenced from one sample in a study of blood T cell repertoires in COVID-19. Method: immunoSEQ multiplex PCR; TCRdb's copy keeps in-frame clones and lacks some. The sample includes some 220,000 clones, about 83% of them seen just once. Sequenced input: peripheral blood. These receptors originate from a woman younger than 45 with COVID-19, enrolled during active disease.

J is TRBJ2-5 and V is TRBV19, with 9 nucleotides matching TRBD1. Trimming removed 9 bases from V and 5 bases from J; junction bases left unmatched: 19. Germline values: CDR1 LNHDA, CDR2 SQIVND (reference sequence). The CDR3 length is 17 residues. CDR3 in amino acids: CASRTYSQGAIGETQYF. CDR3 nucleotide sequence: TGTGCCAGCCGCACGTACTCACAGGGGGCGATTGGGGAGACCCAGTACTTC. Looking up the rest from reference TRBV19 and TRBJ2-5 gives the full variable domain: DGGITQSPKYLFRKEGQNVTLSCEQNLNHDAMYWYRQDPGQGLRLIYYSQIVNDFQKGDIAEGYSVSREKKESFPLTVTSAQKNPTAFYLCASRTYSQGAIGETQYFGPGTRLLVL.

CDR3 residues: CSVEAPHGGSPYNEQFF. The CDR3 nucleotides are TGCAGCGTTGAAGCCCCCCACGGCGGGAGCCCTTACAATGAGCAGTTCTTC. The V gene is TRBV29-1, the J gene TRBJ2-1, with 7 bases identical to TRBD2. V gave up 1 base and J gave up 4 bases; unmatched junction bases: 13. CDR1 is SQVTM, CDR2 ANQGSEA, per germline. This CDR3 contains 17 residues.

CDR3 region: CASSEPAGAPGTQYF. The CDR3 DNA reads TGTGCCAGCAGTGAACCAGCGGGAGCCCCAGGGACCCAGTACTTC. The J gene is TRBJ2-5, the V gene TRBV2, with 8 bases lining up with TRBD2. Germline values: CDR1 SNHLY, CDR2 FYNNEI. V gave up 2 bases and J gave up 7 bases; unmatched junction bases: 9. The CDR3 has 15 residues.

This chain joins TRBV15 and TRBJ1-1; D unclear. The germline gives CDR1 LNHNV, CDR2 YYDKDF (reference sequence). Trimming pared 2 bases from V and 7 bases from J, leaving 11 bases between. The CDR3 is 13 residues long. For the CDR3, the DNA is TGTGCCACCAGCAGACGCGGGCTGGGTGAAGCTTTCTTT. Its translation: CATSRRGLGEAFF.

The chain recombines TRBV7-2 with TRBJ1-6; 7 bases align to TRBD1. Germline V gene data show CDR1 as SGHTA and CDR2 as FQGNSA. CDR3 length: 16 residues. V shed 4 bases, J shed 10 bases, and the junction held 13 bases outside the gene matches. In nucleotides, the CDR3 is TGTGCCAGCAGCTCGCCCCTGGGGCAGGGGGACTCACCCCTCCACTTT. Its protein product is CASSSPLGQGDSPLHF.

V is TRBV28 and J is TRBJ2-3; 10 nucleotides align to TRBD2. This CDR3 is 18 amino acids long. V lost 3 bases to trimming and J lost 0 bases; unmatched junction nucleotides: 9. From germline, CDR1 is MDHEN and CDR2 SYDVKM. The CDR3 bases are TGTGCCAGCAGTTTGATAGCGGGGGGCGTTACTAGCACAGATACGCAGTATTTT. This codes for CASSLIAGGVTSTDTQYF. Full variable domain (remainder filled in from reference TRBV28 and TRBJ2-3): DVKVTQSSRYLVKRTGEKVFLECVQDMDHENMFWYRQDPGLGLRLIYFSYDVKMKEKGDIPEGYSVSREKKERFSLILESASTNQTSMYLCASSLIAGGVTSTDTQYFGPGTRLTVL.

The CDR3 nucleotides read TGTGCCAGCAGCTTAAATTCGGGAGTTACTGAGCAGTTCTTC. Amino acids: CASSLNSGVTEQFF. The chain joins TRBV7-9 to TRBJ2-1; D is possibly TRBD2 (6 bases). Per germline, CDR1 SEHNR and CDR2 FQNEAQ (reference sequence). V was clipped by 2 bases and J by 9 bases, with 14 bases between them. The CDR3 runs to 14 residues. The full variable domain, with the rest looked up from reference TRBV7-9 and TRBJ2-1, is DTGVSQNPRHKITKRGQNVTFRCDPISEHNRLYWYRQTLGQGPEFLTYFQNEAQLEKSRLLSDRFSAERPKGSFSTLEIQRTEQGDSAMYLCASSLNSGVTEQFFGPGTRLTVL.

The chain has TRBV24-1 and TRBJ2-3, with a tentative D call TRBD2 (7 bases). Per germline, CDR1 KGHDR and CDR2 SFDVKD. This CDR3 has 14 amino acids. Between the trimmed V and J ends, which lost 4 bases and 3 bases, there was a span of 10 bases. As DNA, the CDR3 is TGTGCCACCAGTGAGAGGGGGGGGACAGATACGCAGTATTTT. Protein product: CATSERGGTDTQYF.

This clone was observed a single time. CDR3 region: CASSLGTGVGYEQYF. The CDR3 bases are TGCGCCAGCAGCTTGGGGACAGGGGTAGGCTACGAGCAGTACTTC. V usage is TRBV5-1 and J usage is TRBJ2-7; 9 positions agree with TRBD1. The CDR3 totals 15 residues. The ends lost 0 bases at V and 3 bases at J; junction bases unmatched: 4. Germline lookup yields CDR1 SGHRS and CDR2 YFSETQ.

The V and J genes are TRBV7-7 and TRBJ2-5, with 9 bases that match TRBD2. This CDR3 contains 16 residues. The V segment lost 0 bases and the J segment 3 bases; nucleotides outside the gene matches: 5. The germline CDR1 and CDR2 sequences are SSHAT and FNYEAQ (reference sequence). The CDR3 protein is CASSLARLAGKETQYF. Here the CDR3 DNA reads TGTGCCAGCAGCTTAGCGCGCCTAGCGGGAAAAGAGACCCAGTACTTC.

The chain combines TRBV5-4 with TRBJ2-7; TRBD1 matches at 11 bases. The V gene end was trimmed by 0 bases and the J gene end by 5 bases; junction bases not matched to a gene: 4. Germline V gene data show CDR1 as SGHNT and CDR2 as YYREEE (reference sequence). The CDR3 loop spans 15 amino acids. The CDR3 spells CASSLEGTGGNEQYF. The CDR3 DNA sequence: TGTGCCAGCAGCTTGGAAGGGACAGGGGGAAACGAGCAGTACTTC.

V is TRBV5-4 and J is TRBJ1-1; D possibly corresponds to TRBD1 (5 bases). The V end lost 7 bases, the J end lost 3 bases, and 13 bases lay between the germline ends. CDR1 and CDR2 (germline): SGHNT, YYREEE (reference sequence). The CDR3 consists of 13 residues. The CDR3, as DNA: TGTGCCAGCGGGGCGAATGCGGACACTGAAGCTTTCTTT. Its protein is CASGANADTEAFF.

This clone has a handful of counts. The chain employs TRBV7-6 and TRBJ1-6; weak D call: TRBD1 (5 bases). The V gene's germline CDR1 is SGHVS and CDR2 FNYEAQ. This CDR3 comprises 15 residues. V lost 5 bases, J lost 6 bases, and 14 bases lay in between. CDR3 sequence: CASSGRGEGNSPLHF. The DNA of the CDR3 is TGTGCCAGCAGCGGGCGGGGGGAAGGTAATTCACCCCTCCACTTT.

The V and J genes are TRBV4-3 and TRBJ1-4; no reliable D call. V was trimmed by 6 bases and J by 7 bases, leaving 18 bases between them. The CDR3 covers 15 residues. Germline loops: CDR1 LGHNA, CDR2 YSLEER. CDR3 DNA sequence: TGCGCCAGCAGACAGAGTGGTGGTGTCGGTGAAAAACTGTTTTTT. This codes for CASRQSGGVGEKLFF.

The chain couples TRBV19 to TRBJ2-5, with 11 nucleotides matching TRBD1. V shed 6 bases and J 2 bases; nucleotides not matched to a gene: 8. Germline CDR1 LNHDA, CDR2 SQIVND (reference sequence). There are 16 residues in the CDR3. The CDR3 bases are TGTGCCAGTAGGGGACAGGGGGGCGGTCTGCAAGAGACCCAGTACTTC. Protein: CASRGQGGGLQETQYF.

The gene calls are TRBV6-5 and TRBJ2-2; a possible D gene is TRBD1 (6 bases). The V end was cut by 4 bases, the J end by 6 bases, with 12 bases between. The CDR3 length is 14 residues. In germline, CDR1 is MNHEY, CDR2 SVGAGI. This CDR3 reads CASSSTGSPGELFF. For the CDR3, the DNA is TGTGCCAGCAGTTCCACAGGGAGTCCCGGGGAGCTGTTTTTT.

The CDR3 DNA is TGTGCCAGCACCAGACAAGGGGCCTTGATTTCCTACAATGAGCAGTTCTTC. This sequence encodes CASTRQGALISYNEQFF. The chain has TRBV2 and TRBJ2-1; the D gene is possibly TRBD1 (5 bases). CDR3 length equals 17 residues. The V end was cut by 7 bases, the J end by 1 base, with 20 bases between. Per the germline V gene, CDR1 is SNHLY and CDR2 is FYNNEI.

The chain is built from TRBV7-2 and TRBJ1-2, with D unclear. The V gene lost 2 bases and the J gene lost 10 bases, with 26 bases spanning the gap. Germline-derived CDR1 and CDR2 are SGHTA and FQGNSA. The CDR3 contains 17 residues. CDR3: CASSLNTQLLGTADYTF. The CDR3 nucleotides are TGTGCCAGCAGCTTAAATACCCAACTCCTGGGCACTGCTGACTACACCTTC. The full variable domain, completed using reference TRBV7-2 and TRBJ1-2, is GAGVSQSPSNKVTEKGKDVELRCDPISGHTALYWYRQSLGQGLEFLIYFQGNSAPDKSGLPSDRFSAERTGGSVSTLTIQRTQQEDSAVYLCASSLNTQLLGTADYTFGSGTRLTVV.

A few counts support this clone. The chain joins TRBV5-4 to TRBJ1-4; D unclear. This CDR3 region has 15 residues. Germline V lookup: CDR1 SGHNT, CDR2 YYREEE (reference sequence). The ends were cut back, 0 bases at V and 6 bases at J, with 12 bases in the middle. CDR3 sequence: CASSLAGPGDEKLFF. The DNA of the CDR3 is TGTGCCAGCAGCTTGGCCGGCCCTGGAGATGAAAAACTGTTTTTT.

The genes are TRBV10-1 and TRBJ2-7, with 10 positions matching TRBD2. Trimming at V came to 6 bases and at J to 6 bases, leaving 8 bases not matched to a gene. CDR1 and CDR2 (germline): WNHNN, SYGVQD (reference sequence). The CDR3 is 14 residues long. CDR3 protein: CASRKREGGPEQYF. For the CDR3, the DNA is TGCGCCAGCAGAAAGCGGGAGGGAGGACCCGAGCAGTACTTC.

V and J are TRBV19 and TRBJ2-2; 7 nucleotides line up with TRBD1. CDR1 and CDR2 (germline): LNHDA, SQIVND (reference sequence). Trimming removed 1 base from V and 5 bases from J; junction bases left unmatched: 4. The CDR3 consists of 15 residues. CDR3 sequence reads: CASSIGSGGTGELFF. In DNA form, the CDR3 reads TGTGCCAGTAGTATAGGGTCAGGGGGAACCGGGGAGCTGTTTTTT.

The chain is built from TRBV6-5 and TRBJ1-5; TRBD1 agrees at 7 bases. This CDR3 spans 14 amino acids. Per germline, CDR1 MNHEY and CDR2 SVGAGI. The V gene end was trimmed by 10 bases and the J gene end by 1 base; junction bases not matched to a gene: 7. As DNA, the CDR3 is TGTGCCACCCTGACAGGGTCGAGCAATCAGCCCCAGCATTTT. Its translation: CATLTGSSNQPQHF.

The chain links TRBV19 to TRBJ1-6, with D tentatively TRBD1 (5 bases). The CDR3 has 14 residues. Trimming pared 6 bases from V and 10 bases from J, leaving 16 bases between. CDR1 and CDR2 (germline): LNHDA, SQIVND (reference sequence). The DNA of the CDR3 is TGTGCCAGTAGCCTCATCGGGGGAGAATCACCCCTCCACTTT. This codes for CASSLIGGESPLHF.

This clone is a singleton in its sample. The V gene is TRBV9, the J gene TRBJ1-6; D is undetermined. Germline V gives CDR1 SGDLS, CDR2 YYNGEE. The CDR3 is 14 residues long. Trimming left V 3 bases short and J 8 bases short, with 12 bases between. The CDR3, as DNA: TGTGCCAGCAGCGAGACTGCGGAGTATTCACCCCTCCACTTT. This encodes CASSETAEYSPLHF.